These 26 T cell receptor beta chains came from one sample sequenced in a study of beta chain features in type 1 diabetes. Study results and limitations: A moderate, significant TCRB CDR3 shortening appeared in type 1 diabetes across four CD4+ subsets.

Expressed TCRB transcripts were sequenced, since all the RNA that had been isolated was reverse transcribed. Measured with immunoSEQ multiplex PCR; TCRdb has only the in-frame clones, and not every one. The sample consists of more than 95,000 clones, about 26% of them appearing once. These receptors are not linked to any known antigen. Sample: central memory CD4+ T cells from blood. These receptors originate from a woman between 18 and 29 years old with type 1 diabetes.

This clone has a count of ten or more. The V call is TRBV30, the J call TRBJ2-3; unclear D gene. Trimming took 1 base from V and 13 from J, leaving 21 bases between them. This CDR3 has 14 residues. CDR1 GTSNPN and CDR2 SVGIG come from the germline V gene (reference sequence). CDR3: CAWSADTSSFMEYF. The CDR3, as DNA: TGTGCCTGGAGTGCCGACACGTCAAGTTTCATGGAGTATTTT.

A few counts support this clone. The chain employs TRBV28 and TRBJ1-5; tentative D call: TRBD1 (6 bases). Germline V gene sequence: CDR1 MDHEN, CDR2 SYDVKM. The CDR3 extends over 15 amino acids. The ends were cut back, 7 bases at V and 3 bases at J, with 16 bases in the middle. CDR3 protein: CASKATQGSNQPQHF. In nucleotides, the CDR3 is TGTGCCAGCAAGGCAACACAGGGTTCCAATCAGCCCCAGCATTTT.

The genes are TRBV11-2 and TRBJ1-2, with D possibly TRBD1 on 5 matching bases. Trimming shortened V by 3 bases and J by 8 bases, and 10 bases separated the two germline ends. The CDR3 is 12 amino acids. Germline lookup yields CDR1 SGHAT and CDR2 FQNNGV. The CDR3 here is CASSFQGIGYTF. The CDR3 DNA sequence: TGTGCCAGCAGCTTCCAGGGTATAGGCTACACCTTC. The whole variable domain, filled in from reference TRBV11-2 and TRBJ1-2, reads EAGVAQSPRYKIIEKRQSVAFWCNPISGHATLYWYQQILGQGPKLLIQFQNNGVVDDSQLPKDRFSAERLKGVDSTLKIQPAKLEDSAVYLCASSFQGIGYTFGSGTRLTVV.

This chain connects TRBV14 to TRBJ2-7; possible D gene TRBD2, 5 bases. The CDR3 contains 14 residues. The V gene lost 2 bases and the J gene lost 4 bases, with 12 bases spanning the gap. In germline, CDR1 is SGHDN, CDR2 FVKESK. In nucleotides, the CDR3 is TGTGCCAGCAGCCAAACCCATCGGACTTACGAGCAGTACTTC. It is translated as CASSQTHRTYEQYF.

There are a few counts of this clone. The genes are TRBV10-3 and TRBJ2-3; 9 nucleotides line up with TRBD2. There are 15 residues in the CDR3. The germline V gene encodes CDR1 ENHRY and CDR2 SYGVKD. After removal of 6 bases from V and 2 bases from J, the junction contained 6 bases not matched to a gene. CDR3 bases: TGTGCCATCAGCAAAGCGGGAGGAGACACAGATACGCAGTATTTT. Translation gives CAISKAGGDTDTQYF.

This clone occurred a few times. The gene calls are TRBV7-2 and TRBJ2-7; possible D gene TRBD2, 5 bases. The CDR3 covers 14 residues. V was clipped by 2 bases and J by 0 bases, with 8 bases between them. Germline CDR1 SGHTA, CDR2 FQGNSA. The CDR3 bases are TGTGCCAGCAGCTTATCCAGCGGCTCCTACGAGCAGTACTTC. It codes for CASSLSSGSYEQYF.

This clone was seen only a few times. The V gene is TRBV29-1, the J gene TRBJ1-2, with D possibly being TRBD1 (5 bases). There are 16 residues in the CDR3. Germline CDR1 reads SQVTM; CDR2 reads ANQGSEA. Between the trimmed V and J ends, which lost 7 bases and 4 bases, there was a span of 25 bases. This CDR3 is CSALPGLQDLGYGYTF. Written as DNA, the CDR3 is TGCAGCGCATTACCGGGACTTCAGGATCTAGGCTATGGCTACACCTTC.

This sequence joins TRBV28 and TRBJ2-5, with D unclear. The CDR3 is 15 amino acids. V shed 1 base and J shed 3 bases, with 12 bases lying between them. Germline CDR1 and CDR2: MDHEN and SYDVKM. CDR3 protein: CASSLFSGGKETQYF. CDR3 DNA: TGTGCCAGCAGTTTATTCTCCGGCGGCAAAGAGACCCAGTACTTC.

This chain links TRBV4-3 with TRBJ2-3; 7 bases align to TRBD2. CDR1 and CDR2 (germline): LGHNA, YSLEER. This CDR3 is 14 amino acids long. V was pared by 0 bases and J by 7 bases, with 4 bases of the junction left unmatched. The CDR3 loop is CASSQEPLANTQYF. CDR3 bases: TGCGCCAGCAGCCAAGAACCACTAGCGAATACGCAGTATTTT.

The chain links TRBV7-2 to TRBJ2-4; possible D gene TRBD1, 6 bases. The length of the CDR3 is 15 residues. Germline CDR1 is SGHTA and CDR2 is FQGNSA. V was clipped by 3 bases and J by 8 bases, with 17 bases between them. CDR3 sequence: CASSFSDSQGHIQYF. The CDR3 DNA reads TGTGCCAGCAGCTTTTCGGACAGCCAAGGGCACATTCAGTACTTC.

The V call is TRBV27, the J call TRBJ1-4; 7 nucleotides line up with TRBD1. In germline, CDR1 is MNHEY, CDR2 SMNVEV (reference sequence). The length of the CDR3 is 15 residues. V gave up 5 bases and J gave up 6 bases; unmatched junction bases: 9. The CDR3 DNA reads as TGTGCCAGCAGTCCACGACAGGGCGGGTATGAAAAACTGTTTTTT. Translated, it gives CASSPRQGGYEKLFF. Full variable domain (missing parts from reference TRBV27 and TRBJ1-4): EAQVTQNPRYLITVTGKKLTVTCSQNMNHEYMSWYRQDPGLGLRQIYYSMNVEVTDKGDVPEGYKVSRKEKRNFPLILESPSPNQTSLYFCASSPRQGGYEKLFFGSGTQLSVL.

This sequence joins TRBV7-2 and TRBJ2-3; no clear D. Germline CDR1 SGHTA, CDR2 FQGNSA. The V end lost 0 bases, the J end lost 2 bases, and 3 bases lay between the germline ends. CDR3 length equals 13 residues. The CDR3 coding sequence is TGTGCCAGCAGCTTAGCCTACACAGATACGCAGTATTTT. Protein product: CASSLAYTDTQYF.

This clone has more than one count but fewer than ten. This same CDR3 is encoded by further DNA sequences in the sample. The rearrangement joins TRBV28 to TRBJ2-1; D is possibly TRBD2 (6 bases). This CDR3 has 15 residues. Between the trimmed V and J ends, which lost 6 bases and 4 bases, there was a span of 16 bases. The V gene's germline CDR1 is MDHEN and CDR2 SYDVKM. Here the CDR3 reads CASSLGLAPYNEQFF. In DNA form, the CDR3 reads TGTGCCAGCAGCCTCGGGCTAGCGCCTTACAATGAGCAGTTCTTC. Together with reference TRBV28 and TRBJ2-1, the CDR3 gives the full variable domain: DVKVTQSSRYLVKRTGEKVFLECVQDMDHENMFWYRQDPGLGLRLIYFSYDVKMKEKGDIPEGYSVSREKKERFSLILESASTNQTSMYLCASSLGLAPYNEQFFGPGTRLTVL.

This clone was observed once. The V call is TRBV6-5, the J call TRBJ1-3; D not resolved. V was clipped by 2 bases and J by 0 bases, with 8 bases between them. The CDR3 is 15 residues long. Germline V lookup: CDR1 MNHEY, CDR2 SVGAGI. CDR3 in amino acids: CASSYGGPSGNTIYF. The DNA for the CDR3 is TGTGCCAGCAGTTACGGCGGGCCCTCTGGAAACACCATATATTTT.

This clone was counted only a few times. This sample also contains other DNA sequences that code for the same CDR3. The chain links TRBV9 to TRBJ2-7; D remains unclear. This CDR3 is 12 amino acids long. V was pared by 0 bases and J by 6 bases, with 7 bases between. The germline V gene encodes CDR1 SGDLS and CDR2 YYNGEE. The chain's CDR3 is CASSVDRGEQYF. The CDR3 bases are TGTGCCAGCAGCGTAGATCGAGGCGAGCAGTACTTC.

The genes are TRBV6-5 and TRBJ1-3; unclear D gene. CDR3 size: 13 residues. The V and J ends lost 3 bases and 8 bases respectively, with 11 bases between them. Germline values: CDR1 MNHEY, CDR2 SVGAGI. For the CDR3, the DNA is TGTGCCAGCAGTTATACCTCCCGGGACACCATATATTTT. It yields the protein CASSYTSRDTIYF.

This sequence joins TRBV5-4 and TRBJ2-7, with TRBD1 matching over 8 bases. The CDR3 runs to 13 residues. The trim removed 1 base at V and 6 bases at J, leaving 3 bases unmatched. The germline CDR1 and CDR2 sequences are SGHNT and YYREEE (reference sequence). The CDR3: CASSLQGASEQYV. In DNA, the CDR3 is TGTGCCAGCAGCTTGCAGGGGGCGTCCGAGCAGTACGTC.

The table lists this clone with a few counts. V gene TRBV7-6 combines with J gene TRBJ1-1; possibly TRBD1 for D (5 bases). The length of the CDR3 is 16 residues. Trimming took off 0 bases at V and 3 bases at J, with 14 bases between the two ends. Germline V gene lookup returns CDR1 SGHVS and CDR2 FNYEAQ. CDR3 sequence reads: CASSLALGPGDTEAFF. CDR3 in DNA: TGTGCCAGCAGCTTAGCGCTGGGGCCGGGGGACACTGAAGCTTTCTTT.

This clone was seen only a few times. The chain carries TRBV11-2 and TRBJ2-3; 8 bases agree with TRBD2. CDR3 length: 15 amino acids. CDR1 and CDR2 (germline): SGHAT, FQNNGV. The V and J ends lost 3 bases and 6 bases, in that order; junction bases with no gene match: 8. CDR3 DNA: TGTGCCAGCAGCTTGAGCGCGGGAGGTCGCGATACGCAGTATTTT. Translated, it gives CASSLSAGGRDTQYF.

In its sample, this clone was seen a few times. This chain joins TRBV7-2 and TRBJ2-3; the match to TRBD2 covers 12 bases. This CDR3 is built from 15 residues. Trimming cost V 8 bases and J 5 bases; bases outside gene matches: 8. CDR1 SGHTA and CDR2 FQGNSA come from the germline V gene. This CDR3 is CASQPLAGGGDTQYF. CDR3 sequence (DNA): TGTGCCAGCCAACCCCTAGCGGGAGGGGGAGATACGCAGTATTTT.

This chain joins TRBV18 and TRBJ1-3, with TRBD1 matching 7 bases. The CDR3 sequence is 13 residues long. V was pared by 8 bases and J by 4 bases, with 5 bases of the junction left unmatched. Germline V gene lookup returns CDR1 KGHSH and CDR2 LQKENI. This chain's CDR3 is CASTGTEGNTIYF. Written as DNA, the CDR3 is TGTGCCAGCACCGGGACAGAGGGAAACACCATATATTTT.

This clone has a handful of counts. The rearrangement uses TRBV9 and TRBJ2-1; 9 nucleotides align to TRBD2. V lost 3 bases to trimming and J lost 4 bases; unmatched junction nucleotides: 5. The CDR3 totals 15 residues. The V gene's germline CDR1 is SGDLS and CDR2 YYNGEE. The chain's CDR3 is CASSGGTSPYNEQFF. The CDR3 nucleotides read TGTGCCAGCAGCGGCGGGACTAGCCCATACAATGAGCAGTTCTTC.

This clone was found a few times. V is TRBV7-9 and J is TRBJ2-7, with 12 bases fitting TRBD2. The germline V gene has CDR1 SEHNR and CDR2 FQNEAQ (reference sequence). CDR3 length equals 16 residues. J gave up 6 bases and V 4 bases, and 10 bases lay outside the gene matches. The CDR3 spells CASSYWTSGKNAEQYF. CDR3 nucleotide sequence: TGTGCCAGCAGCTACTGGACTAGCGGGAAAAACGCCGAGCAGTACTTC.

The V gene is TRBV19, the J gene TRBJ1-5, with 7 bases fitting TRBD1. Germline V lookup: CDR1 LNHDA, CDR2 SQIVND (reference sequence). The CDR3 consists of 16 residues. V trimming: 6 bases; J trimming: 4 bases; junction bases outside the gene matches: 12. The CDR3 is CASSAQTGTENQPQHF. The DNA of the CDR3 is TGTGCCAGTAGCGCCCAAACCGGGACAGAGAATCAGCCCCAGCATTTT.

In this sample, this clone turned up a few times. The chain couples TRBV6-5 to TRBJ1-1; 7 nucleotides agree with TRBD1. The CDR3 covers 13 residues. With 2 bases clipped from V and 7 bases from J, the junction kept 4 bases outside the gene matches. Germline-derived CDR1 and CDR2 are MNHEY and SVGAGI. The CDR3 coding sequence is TGTGCCAGCAGTTACGGGGACAGAATTGAAGCTTTCTTT. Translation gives CASSYGDRIEAFF.

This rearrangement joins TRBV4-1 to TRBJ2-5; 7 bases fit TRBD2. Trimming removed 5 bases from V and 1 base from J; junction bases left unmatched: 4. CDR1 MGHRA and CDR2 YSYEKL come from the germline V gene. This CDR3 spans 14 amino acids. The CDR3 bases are TGCGCCAGCAGCTATACTAGCGCCCAAGAGACCCAGTACTTC. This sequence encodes CASSYTSAQETQYF.